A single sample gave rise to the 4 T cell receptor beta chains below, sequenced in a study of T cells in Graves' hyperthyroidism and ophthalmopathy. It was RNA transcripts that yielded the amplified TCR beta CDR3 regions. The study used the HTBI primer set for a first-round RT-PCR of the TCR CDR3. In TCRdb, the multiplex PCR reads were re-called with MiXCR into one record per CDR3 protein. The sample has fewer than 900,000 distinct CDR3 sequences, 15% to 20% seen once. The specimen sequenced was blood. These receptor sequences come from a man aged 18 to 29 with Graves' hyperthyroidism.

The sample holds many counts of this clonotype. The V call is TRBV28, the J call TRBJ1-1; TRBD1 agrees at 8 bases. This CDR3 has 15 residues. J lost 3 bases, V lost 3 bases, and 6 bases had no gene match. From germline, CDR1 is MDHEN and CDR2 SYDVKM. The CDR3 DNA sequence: TGTGCCAGCAGTTTGAGGCAGGGGGCGGACACTGAAGCTTTCTTT. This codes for CASSLRQGADTEAFF.

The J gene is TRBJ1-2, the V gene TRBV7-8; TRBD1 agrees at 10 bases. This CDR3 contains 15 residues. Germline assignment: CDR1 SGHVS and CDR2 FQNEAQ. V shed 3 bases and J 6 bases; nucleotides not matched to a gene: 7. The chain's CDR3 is CASSFGPGTGDGYTF. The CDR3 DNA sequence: TGTGCCAGCAGCTTTGGACCCGGGACAGGGGATGGCTACACCTTC.

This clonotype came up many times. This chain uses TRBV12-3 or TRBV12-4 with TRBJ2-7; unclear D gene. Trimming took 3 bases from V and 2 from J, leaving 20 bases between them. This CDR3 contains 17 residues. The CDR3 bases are TGTGCCAGCAGTTTTGATCATAGGACGGTAAAAACCTACGAGCAGTACTTC. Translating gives CASSFDHRTVKTYEQYF.

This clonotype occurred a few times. CDR3 loop: CASSFAAGANTGELFF. The DNA of the CDR3 is TGTGCCAGCAGTTTTGCGGCAGGGGCGAACACCGGGGAGCTGTTTTTT. This chain joins TRBV12-3 or TRBV12-4 and TRBJ2-2; tentative D call: TRBD1 (6 bases). The CDR3 runs 16 residues. The ends were cut back, 3 bases at V and 0 bases at J, with 11 bases in the middle.